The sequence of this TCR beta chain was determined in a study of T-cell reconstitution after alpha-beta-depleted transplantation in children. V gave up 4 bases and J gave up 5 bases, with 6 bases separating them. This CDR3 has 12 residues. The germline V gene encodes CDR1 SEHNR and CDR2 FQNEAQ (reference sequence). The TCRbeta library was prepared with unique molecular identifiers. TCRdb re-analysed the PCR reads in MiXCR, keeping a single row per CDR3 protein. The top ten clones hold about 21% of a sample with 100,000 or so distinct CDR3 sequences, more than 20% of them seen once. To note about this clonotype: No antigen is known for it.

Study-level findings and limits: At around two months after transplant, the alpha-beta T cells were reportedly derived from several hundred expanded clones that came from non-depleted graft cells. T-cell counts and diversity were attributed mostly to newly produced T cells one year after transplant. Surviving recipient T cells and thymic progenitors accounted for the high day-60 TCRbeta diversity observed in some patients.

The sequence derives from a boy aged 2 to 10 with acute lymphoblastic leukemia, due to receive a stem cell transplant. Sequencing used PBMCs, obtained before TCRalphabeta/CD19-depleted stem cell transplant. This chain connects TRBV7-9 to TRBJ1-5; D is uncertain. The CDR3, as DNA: TGTGCCAGCAGCTCGCAAGATCAGCCCCAGCATTTT. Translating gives CASSSQDQPQHF.